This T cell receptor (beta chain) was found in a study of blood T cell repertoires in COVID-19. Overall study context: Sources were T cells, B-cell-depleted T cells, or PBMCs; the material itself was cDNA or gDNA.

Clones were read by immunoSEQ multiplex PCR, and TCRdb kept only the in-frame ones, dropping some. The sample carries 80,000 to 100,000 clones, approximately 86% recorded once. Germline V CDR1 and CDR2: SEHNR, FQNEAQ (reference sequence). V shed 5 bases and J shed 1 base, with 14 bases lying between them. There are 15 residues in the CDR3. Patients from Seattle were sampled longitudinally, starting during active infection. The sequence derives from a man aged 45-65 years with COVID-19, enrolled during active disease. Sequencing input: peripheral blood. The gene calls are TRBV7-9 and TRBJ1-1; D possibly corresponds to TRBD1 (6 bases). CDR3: CASSPFGGTNTEAFF. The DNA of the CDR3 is TGTGCCAGCAGCCCCTTTGGGGGCACGAACACTGAAGCTTTCTTT. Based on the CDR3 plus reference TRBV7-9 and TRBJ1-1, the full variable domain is DTGVSQNPRHKITKRGQNVTFRCDPISEHNRLYWYRQTLGQGPEFLTYFQNEAQLEKSRLLSDRFSAERPKGSFSTLEIQRTEQGDSAMYLCASSPFGGTNTEAFFGQGTRLTVV.